This TCR beta chain was sequenced in a study of CD8 T cells in Susac syndrome. RNA totalling roughly 0.5 to 1 ug underwent reverse transcription with random hexamers. A single record per CDR3 protein comes from TCRdb applying MiXCR to the immunoSEQ multiplex PCR reads. The table lists fewer than 150,000 distinct CDR3 sequences, over 90% of them singletons. Germline lookup yields CDR1 GTSNPN and CDR2 SVGIG (reference sequence). The CDR3 spans 12 residues. The ends were cut back, 0 bases at V and 3 bases at J, with 6 bases in the middle. The V call is TRBV30, the J call TRBJ2-7; unclear D gene. The sequence was obtained from a human donor in good health. The sequencing sample was made of CD4+ T cells from PBMCs. The CDR3 DNA sequence: TGTGCCTGGAGTGTAAACGGCTACGAGCAGTACTTC. Amino acid sequence: CAWSVNGYEQYF.